A selection of T cell receptor beta chains follows, all from one sample in a study of CD8 T cells in Susac syndrome. TCRdb re-analysed the immunoSEQ multiplex PCR reads in MiXCR, keeping a single row per CDR3 protein. Of roughly 120,000 distinct CDR3 sequences in the sample, 90% to 95% are singletons; the top ten hold approximately 0.13%. The sample was CD4+ T cells from PBMCs. Every receptor here comes from a human donor with multiple sclerosis. The CDR3 runs from the conserved cysteine through the conserved F or W. The D gene is left open where the match is weak. Only part of the rows carry a size: once, few, many, or a class if the clone is expanded.

>NA|TRBV30|NA|TRBJ2-3
CAWSPTGITQYF
TGTGCCTGGAGTCCTACGGGCATTACGCAGTATTTT
>NA|TRBV2|NA|TRBJ1-5
CASSELAGTGNQPQHF
TGTGCCAGCAGTGAATTGGCAGGTACAGGCAATCAGCCCCAGCATTTT
>TRBD2|TRBV6-5|once|TRBJ2-3
CASSYSSLAGSKPTDTQYF
TGTGCCAGCAGTTACTCGTCGCTAGCGGGATCTAAACCCACAGATACGCAGTATTTT
>TRBD1|TRBV6-6|NA|TRBJ1-5
CASSPGTGGYQPQHF
TGTGCCAGCAGTCCAGGGACAGGGGGCTATCAGCCCCAGCATTTT
>NA|TRBV19|NA|TRBJ2-2
CASSIYGLVASYGELFF
TGTGCCAGTAGTATTTATGGGTTGGTGGCTAGCTACGGGGAGCTGTTTTTT
>NA|TRBV12-3/TRBV12-4|NA|TRBJ1-1
CASTPRERTEAFF
TGTGCCAGCACCCCCCGCGAGAGGACTGAAGCTTTCTTT
>NA|TRBV4-3|NA|TRBJ2-5
CASSQGRGGTQYF
TGCGCCAGCAGCCAAGGTAGAGGAGGAACCCAGTACTTC
>NA|TRBV30|NA|TRBJ1-4
CAWSEPGEKLFF
TGTGCCTGGAGCGAGCCGGGCGAAAAACTGTTTTTT
>NA|TRBV19|NA|TRBJ1-1
CASVGHPNTEAFF
TGTGCCAGTGTAGGACACCCGAACACTGAAGCTTTCTTT
>NA|TRBV30|NA|TRBJ2-7
CAWNGGTRTYEQYF
TGTGCCTGGAATGGGGGGACACGAACCTACGAGCAGTACTTC
>TRBD1|TRBV5-1|NA|TRBJ1-1
CASSSAGTGVTEAFF
TGCGCCAGCAGTTCCGCCGGGACAGGTGTGACTGAAGCTTTCTTT